This T cell receptor beta chain was documented in a study of spatial heterogeneity in lung cancer. One entry per CDR3 protein, called by TCRdb with MiXCR from the 5' RACE reads. The repertoire consists of thousands of distinct CDR3 sequences, with roughly 15% occurring once and the leading ten covering about 14%. Findings of the study overall: Higher tumor mutation counts went along with higher counts of expanded intratumoral alpha and beta TCRs.

V lost 0 bases, J lost 6 bases, and 6 bases lay in between. CDR1 is MNHEY and CDR2 is SMNVEV in the germline V gene (reference sequence). The CDR3 consists of 12 residues. By share, this clonotype ranks as large (0.1 to 1%). Its specificity is unknown. Time point indicated: sample taken at primary tumor resection. The donor group consisted of over 55 patients who had untreated, early-stage non-small cell lung cancer. Sequencing used lung tumor tissue, obtained at surgery. The chain has TRBV27 and TRBJ2-7; a possible D gene is TRBD1 (6 bases). This sequence originates from a male donor with early-stage non-small cell lung cancer. This CDR3 is CASSLSGGEQYF. CDR3 DNA sequence: TGTGCCAGCAGTTTATCAGGGGGCGAGCAGTACTTC.